The clone carrying this T cell receptor beta chain was seen more than once but under ten times. No antigen is known for it. CDR1 is SGHTA, CDR2 FQGNSA, per germline. The CDR3 runs 13 residues. Trimming removed 5 bases from V and 3 bases from J, with 8 bases in between. The sample originates from a study of human T cells and chemical hapten exposure. Study-level background: TCR yields per sample varied mostly from small pooled library volume differences. Notes on the study in general: Alopecia affecting every donor means their immune response may not match healthy people's.

Described time point: pre-sensitization, week 0. The treatment was: therapeutic diphenylcyclopropenone sensitization with weekly scalp DPC. Before extraction, the whole blood was not fractionated, and total RNA was taken from it. MiXCR was run by TCRdb on the RACE reads, yielding one entry per CDR3 protein. The sample shows fewer than 200,000 distinct CDR3 sequences, under 35% of them seen only once. The receptor's source is a woman aged 30 to 39 with alopecia areata. Some clones in this sample may be carry-over from other donors' samples. The J gene is TRBJ1-3, the V gene TRBV7-2; D not certain. The sequencing here drew on whole blood, taken in connection with sensitization to the hapten diphenylcyclopropenone (DPC). CDR3 in DNA: TGTGCCAGCAGCCCTTACTTTGGAAACACCATATATTTT. Translated: CASSPYFGNTIYF.